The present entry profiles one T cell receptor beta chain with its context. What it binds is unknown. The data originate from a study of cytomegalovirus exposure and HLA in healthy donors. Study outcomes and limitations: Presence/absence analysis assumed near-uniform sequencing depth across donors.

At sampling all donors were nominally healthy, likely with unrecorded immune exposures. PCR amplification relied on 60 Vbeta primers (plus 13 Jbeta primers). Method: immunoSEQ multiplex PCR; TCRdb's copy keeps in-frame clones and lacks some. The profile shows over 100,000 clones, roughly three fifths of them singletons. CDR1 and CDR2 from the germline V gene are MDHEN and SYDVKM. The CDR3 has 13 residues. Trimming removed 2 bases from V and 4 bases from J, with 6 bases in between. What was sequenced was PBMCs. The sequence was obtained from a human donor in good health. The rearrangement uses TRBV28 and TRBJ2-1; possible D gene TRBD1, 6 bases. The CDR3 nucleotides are TGTGCCAGCAGTTTAGGACAGTACAATGAGCAGTTCTTC. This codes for CASSLGQYNEQFF.